The 8 T cell receptor beta chains given below trace back to one sample, sequenced in a study of HIV-infected patients and healthy controls. All unsorted peripheral T cells were captured because whole blood was used without fractionation. cDNA was made from about 500 ng RNA using alpha and beta constant primers. Using multiplexing indices, alpha and beta chain libraries were generated apart by chain-specific third strand synthesis. In TCRdb, the 5' RACE reads were re-called with MiXCR into one record per CDR3 protein. This table holds 8,000 to 10,000 distinct CDR3 sequences, approximately 7.9% found once. The source material was blood, sampled before antiretroviral therapy. The receptor set was obtained from an adult with HIV infection. The donor label of this sample is uncertain.

The chain carries TRBV20-1 and TRBJ2-3, with 10 bases lining up with TRBD2. The CDR3 totals 16 residues. Germline trimming cut 2 bases from V and 4 bases from J; bases unmatched to any gene: 9. Looked up from germline, CDR1 is DFQATT and CDR2 is SNEGSKA (reference sequence). This CDR3 reads CSARFGLAGAADTQYF. In DNA, the CDR3 is TGCAGTGCTAGATTCGGGCTAGCGGGGGCCGCAGATACGCAGTATTTT.

The rearrangement uses TRBV29-1 and TRBJ1-3; 7 bases agree with TRBD1. The CDR3 length is 14 residues. The V and J ends lost 7 bases and 0 bases, in that order; junction bases with no gene match: 6. CDR1 is SQVTM, CDR2 ANQGSEA, per germline. The CDR3 nucleotides read TGCAGCGCCAGACAGGGCCCCTCTGGAAACACCATATATTTT. Its protein product is CSARQGPSGNTIYF.

In its sample, this clonotype was seen a few times. The CDR3 reads CASSRDSLSYGYTF. CDR3 bases: TGTGCCAGCAGCCGGGACAGCCTTAGCTATGGCTACACCTTC. The rearrangement joins TRBV6-4 to TRBJ1-2, with TRBD1 matching over 7 bases. Trimming cost V 6 bases and J 4 bases; bases outside gene matches: 8. This CDR3 contains 14 residues. Per germline, CDR1 MRHNA and CDR2 SNTAGT.

This clonotype showed up many times. For the CDR3, the DNA is TGTGCCAGCAGCCAAGGACAGGGGGTCACCGGGGAGCTGTTTTTT. Translated: CASSQGQGVTGELFF. The V gene is TRBV3-1, the J gene TRBJ2-2; 9 positions agree with TRBD1. Trimming cost V 1 base and J 4 bases; bases outside gene matches: 1. This CDR3 comprises 15 residues. Germline V lookup: CDR1 LGHDT, CDR2 YNNKEL (reference sequence). Using reference TRBV3-1 and TRBJ2-2 for the parts outside the CDR3, the full variable domain is DTAVSQTPKYLVTQMGNDKSIKCEQNLGHDTMYWYKQDSKKFLKIMFSYNNKELIINETVPNRFSPKSPDKAHLNLHINSLELGDSAVYFCASSQGQGVTGELFFGEGSRLTVL.

This clonotype was detected ten times or more. V is TRBV5-1 and J is TRBJ2-7; D is tentatively TRBD1 or TRBD2 (5 bases each). V lost 7 bases and J lost 5, with 22 bases in between. Germline V CDR1 and CDR2: SGHRS, YFSETQ. The CDR3 has 15 amino acids. Here the CDR3 reads CASSELSAGSHEQYF. The CDR3 DNA is TGCGCCAGCTCCGAGCTTTCGGCAGGGAGCCACGAGCAGTACTTC.

The table lists this clonotype with a few counts. The chain has TRBV6-1 and TRBJ1-2; D unresolved. The V end was cut by 5 bases, the J end by 3 bases, with 7 bases between. The CDR3 extends over 12 amino acids. In germline, CDR1 is MNHNS, CDR2 SASEGT. In DNA form, the CDR3 reads TGTGCCAGCAGTTTCATTGACTATGGCTACACCTTC. Its translation is CASSFIDYGYTF.

This clonotype came up once. V gene TRBV11-2 combines with J gene TRBJ2-1; either TRBD1 or TRBD2 may fit D (5 bases each). V was cut by 1 base and J by 15 bases, with 13 bases left in between. The CDR3 is 12 residues long. Germline-derived CDR1 and CDR2 are SGHAT and FQNNGV. The CDR3, as DNA: TGTGCCAGCAGCTTAGGGAGAGGGGCGTCGTTCTTC. The encoded protein is CASSLGRGASFF. Full variable domain (outside the CDR3, taken from reference TRBV11-2 and TRBJ2-1): EAGVAQSPRYKIIEKRQSVAFWCNPISGHATLYWYQQILGQGPKLLIQFQNNGVVDDSQLPKDRFSAERLKGVDSTLKIQPAKLEDSAVYLCASSLGRGASFFGPGTRLTVL.

This clonotype was counted ten times or more. The CDR3 is CASSGTGGADYGYTF. The DNA for the CDR3 is TGCGCCAGCAGCGGGACAGGGGGCGCAGACTATGGCTACACCTTC. The chain recombines TRBV5-1 with TRBJ1-2, with TRBD1 matching over 12 bases. CDR1 SGHRS and CDR2 YFSETQ come from the germline V gene. Germline trimming cut 4 bases from V and 3 bases from J; bases unmatched to any gene: 4. This CDR3 is 15 amino acids long.